This TCR beta chain was identified in a study of siplizumab effects on memory and regulatory T cells. Only in-frame clones appear in the TCRdb table, and some are missing; sequencing was by immunoSEQ multiplex PCR. The sample lists 13,000 to 15,000 clones, over 40% seen once, with over 6.5% in the top ten. As described, mixed lymphocyte reaction cells underwent coculture at 37°C for a duration of less than 7 days. Prior to a 1:1 mixing, responder PBMCs were labelled with CFSE and stimulator PBMCs with Violet Dye. Whole-study findings and limits: Suppressive function of proliferating Tregs from siplizumab cultures was not confirmed. The mapping of alloreactive clones to unstimulated subsets covered only a minor fraction of them. Alloreactive sequences tracing back to unstimulated CD4+ memory cells were significantly reduced by siplizumab.

This clone was counted a few times. Its antigen is not identified. This clonotype originated in a human donor in good health; the cells came from an allogeneic mixed lymphocyte reaction. Some clones in this sample may be carry-over from other donors' samples. Sequencing used CFSE-low (dividing) CD4+ T cells sorted from an allogeneic mixed lymphocyte reaction.

The CDR3 DNA sequence: TGTGCCAGTCGACGGCGGCACGAGCAGTACTTC. It codes for CASRRRHEQYF. V and J are TRBV28 and TRBJ2-7; D is unresolved. CDR1 MDHEN and CDR2 SYDVKM come from the germline V gene. The CDR3 consists of 11 residues. V was pared by 9 bases and J by 5 bases, with 11 bases between.